The 8 T cell receptor beta chains given below trace back to one sample, sequenced in a study of T cell changes during pregnancy in multiple sclerosis (dated by TCRdb to between 2018 and 2021). The library relied on the immunoSEQ multiplex PCR assay. This immuneACCESS table, as held by TCRdb, lists in-frame sequences with V and J called but not all clones. Of the missing ones, under half trace to an unresolved V gene in checked studies; the others have no known cause. The sample contains about 38,000 clones, about 90% of them found a single time. About 0.53% of the sample is taken by the ten largest. The sample was CD4+ T cells from peripheral blood mononuclear cells, taken before pregnancy. These receptors originate from a female donor with multiple sclerosis, enrolled in a pregnancy study.

V and J are TRBV9 and TRBJ1-1; D unresolved. CDR1 and CDR2 (germline): SGDLS, YYNGEE. V lost 4 bases and J lost 1, with 11 bases in between. This CDR3 spans 14 amino acids. CDR3 in DNA: TGTGCCAGCAGCCCACAATTGGCGAACACTGAAGCTTTCTTT. Residues: CASSPQLANTEAFF. Based on the CDR3 plus reference TRBV9 and TRBJ1-1, the full variable domain is DSGVTQTPKHLITATGQRVTLRCSPRSGDLSVYWYQQSLDQGLQFLIQYYNGEERAKGNILERFSAQQFPDLHSELNLSSLELGDSALYFCASSPQLANTEAFFGQGTRLTVV.

The CDR3 spells CATYHSGGDETQYF. CDR3 coding DNA: TGTGCCACCTATCATAGCGGGGGGGACGAGACCCAGTACTTC. The chain employs TRBV6-5 and TRBJ2-5, with 11 bases matching TRBD2. This CDR3 is built from 14 residues. From germline, CDR1 is MNHEY and CDR2 SVGAGI. V dropped 10 bases and J dropped 5; count of bases not matched to a gene: 9.

The J gene is TRBJ1-5, the V gene TRBV27, with 10 bases matching TRBD1. Looked up from germline, CDR1 is MNHEY and CDR2 is SMNVEV (reference sequence). The CDR3 runs 14 residues. V lost 7 bases and J lost 3; bases outside the gene matches: 3. CDR3 protein: CASMTGGANQPQHF. The CDR3 DNA follows: TGTGCCAGCATGACAGGGGGCGCCAATCAGCCCCAGCATTTT.

The rearrangement uses TRBV7-2 and TRBJ1-2; D unresolved. The CDR3 covers 13 residues. The germline V and J ends were trimmed by 3 bases and 0 bases, with 5 bases remaining between them. Germline CDR1 and CDR2: SGHTA and FQGNSA. The CDR3 reads CASSFSANYGYTF. CDR3 nucleotide sequence: TGTGCCAGCAGCTTCTCAGCTAACTATGGCTACACCTTC.

The CDR3, as DNA: TGTGCCAGCAGCGTCCAGACAGGGGGAGGAGGCTACACCTTC. Encoded protein: CASSVQTGGGGYTF. The gene calls are TRBV5-6 and TRBJ1-2; the match to TRBD1 covers 9 bases. The CDR3 loop spans 14 amino acids. Per the germline V gene, CDR1 is SGHDT and CDR2 is YYEEEE. The trim removed 4 bases at V and 8 bases at J, leaving 9 bases unmatched.

The chain has TRBV4-1 and TRBJ1-1; TRBD1 matches 7 bases. CDR1 is MGHRA, CDR2 YSYEKL, per germline. The CDR3 is 17 amino acids. V shed 0 bases, J shed 0 bases, and the junction held 7 bases outside the gene matches. The CDR3 nucleotides read TGCGCCAGCAGCCAAGAACAGGGGATTGGGGTGAACACTGAAGCTTTCTTT. It codes for CASSQEQGIGVNTEAFF.

The chain combines TRBV2 with TRBJ1-6; D not certain. Trimming shortened V by 4 bases and J by 7 bases, and 11 bases separated the two germline ends. The length of the CDR3 is 14 residues. Per germline, CDR1 SNHLY and CDR2 FYNNEI. The CDR3 region is CASSAFPGNSPLHF. The CDR3 DNA reads as TGTGCCAGCAGTGCGTTCCCCGGGAATTCACCCCTCCACTTT.

This clone has just one count. The chain couples TRBV6-6 to TRBJ2-7; D uncertain. Germline lookup yields CDR1 MNHNY and CDR2 SVGAGI (reference sequence). V was pared by 0 bases and J by 0 bases, with 6 bases between. There are 14 residues in the CDR3. DNA of the CDR3: TGTGCCAGCAGTTACTCCCAGAACTCCTACGAGCAGTACTTC. Its translation is CASSYSQNSYEQYF.